Listed here is a single T cell receptor beta chain. The V and J ends lost 8 bases and 4 bases respectively, with 11 bases between them. CDR1 and CDR2 (germline): WSHSY, SAAADI. The CDR3 extends over 12 amino acids. Per the study methods: Reference gene primer amplification gave estimated nucleated cell counts. Produced via immunoSEQ multiplex PCR; TCRdb's table is partial and in-frame only. D and trimming come from the DNA, and the V and J calls and clone size come from that table. Of 85,000 to 120,000 clones in the sample, roughly 86% were seen once. This record comes from a study of blood T cell repertoires in COVID-19. About the research overall: Donors in the United States, Italy and Spain gave samples during acute or convalescent COVID-19. PBMCs, B-cell-depleted T cells, or T cells provided the cDNA or gDNA that made up the material.

Source material: peripheral blood. This receptor was obtained from a man aged 35 to 55 with active or convalescent COVID-19. The genes are TRBV10-2 and TRBJ1-2; unclear D gene. The CDR3 bases are TGCGCCAGCCTCTCGGGGTCCTATGGCTACACCTTC. Residues: CASLSGSYGYTF.